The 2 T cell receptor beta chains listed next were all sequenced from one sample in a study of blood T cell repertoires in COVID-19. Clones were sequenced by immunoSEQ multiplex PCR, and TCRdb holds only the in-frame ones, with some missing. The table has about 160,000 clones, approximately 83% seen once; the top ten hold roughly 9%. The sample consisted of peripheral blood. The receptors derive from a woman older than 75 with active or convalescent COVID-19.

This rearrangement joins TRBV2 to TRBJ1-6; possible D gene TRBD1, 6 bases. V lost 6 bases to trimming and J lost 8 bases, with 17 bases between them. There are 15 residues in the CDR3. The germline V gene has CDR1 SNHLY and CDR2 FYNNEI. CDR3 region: CASRTGHREDSPLHF. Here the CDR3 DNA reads TGTGCCAGCAGGACGGGACACCGGGAGGATTCACCCCTCCACTTT.

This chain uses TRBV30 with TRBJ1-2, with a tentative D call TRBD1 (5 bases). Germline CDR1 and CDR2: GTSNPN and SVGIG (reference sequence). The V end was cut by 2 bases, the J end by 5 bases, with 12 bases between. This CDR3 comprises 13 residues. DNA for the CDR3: TGTGCCTGGAGTCAACAGGTTACGTATGGCTACACCTTC. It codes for CAWSQQVTYGYTF.